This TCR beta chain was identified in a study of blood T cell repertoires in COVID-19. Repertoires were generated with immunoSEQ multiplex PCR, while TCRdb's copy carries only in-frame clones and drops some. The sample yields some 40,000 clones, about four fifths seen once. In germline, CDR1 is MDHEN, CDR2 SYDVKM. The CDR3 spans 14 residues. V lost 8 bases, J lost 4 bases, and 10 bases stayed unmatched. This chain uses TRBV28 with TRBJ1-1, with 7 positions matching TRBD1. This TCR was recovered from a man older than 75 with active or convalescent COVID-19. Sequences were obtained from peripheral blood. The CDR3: CASDSTGIITEAFF. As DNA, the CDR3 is TGTGCCAGCGACTCGACAGGGATCATCACTGAAGCTTTCTTT.